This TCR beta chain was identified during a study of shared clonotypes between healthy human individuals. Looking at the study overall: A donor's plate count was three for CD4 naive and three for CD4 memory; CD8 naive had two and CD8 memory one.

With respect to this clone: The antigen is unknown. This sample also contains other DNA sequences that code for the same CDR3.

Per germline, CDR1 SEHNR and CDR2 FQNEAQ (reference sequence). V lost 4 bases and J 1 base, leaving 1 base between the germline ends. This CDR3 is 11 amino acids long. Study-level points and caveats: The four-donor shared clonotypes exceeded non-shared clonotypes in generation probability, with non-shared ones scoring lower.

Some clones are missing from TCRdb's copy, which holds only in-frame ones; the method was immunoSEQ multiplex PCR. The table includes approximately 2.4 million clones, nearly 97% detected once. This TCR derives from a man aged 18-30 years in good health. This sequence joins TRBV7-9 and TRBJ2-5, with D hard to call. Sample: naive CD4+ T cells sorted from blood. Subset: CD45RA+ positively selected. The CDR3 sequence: CASSSQETQYF. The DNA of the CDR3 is TGTGCCAGCAGCTCCCAAGAGACCCAGTACTTC.